This paragraph covers one TCR beta chain sequence. Its antigen is undetermined. Donors had nominal health at sampling but likely had unrecorded immune exposures. This specimen comes from a study of cytomegalovirus exposure and HLA in healthy donors. Notes on the study in general: TCR beta chains associated with HLA were, in a later analysis, more clonally expanded than equally common others. Researchers reported from a later analysis that most CMV-associated TCR beta chains appeared HLA-restricted. In a later analysis, common viral pathogens appeared linked to several of the most significant clusters.

The CDR3 length is 15 residues. The ends lost 5 bases at V and 6 bases at J; junction bases unmatched: 8. Germline-derived CDR1 and CDR2 are SGHRS and YFSETQ. This PCR relied on a set of 60 Vbeta primers and 13 Jbeta primers. Sequencing used immunoSEQ multiplex PCR; TCRdb keeps in-frame clones, though not all of them. The sample lists nearly 200,000 clones, roughly three quarters seen once, with about 0.36% in the top ten. The source material was PBMCs. The TCR was taken from a male donor in good health and CMV-seropositive. The chain employs TRBV5-1 and TRBJ1-6, with 7 bases lining up with TRBD1. CDR3 sequence reads: CASRWDSRPNSPLHF. The CDR3 region has the DNA TGCGCCAGCAGATGGGACAGTAGACCTAATTCACCCCTCCACTTT.